Listed here is a single T cell receptor beta chain. Its antigen is not identified. The data belong to a study of tumor-infiltrating lymphocytes in localized non-small cell lung cancer. General study results and limits: T-cell fraction did not differ between immunotypes IM1 and IM2. Compared with uninvolved lung, tumors showed higher T cell infiltration by TCRbeta sequencing.

Profiling relied on immunoSEQ multiplex PCR, and the TCRdb table lists in-frame clones only, not all of them. The sample includes approximately 11,000 clones, roughly 84% seen only once; the top ten take roughly 8%. V was trimmed by 0 bases and J by 1 base, leaving 10 bases between them. This CDR3 has 15 amino acids. CDR1 and CDR2 (germline): SGHNT, YYREEE (reference sequence). Sequenced input: lung tumor tissue. The receptor was isolated from a human donor with non-small cell lung cancer. The chain recombines TRBV5-4 with TRBJ1-2, with D possibly being TRBD1 (5 bases). The CDR3 sequence: CASSLVVRDNYGYTF. The CDR3 DNA follows: TGTGCCAGCAGCTTGGTTGTCAGGGATAACTATGGCTACACCTTC.